This passage covers 28 T cell receptor beta chains from one sample sequenced in a study of T cells expressing NK-cell markers. TCRdb reprocessed the 5' RACE reads and stores each CDR3 protein as one record, lacking DNA. This repertoire comprises roughly 420,000 distinct CDR3 sequences; its ten largest clones make up roughly 7.2%. Sequencing input: blood T cells: a sorted CD56 or NKG2C T cell subset, CD4+ or CD8+ T cells, or bulk PBMC T cells (not recorded which). The receptors were gathered from a woman aged 18 to 75 in good health.

This chain joins TRBV5-1 and TRBJ2-2; TCRdb names TRBD1, which stays unverified in the absence of DNA. Germline V CDR1 and CDR2: SGHRS, YFSETQ. CDR3 length: 14 residues. This chain's CDR3 is CASQDRAGTGELFF.

J is TRBJ2-7 and V is TRBV6-1; TCRdb's D call, TRBD2, is unchecked because there is no DNA. The CDR3 totals 15 residues. The germline V gene has CDR1 MNHNS and CDR2 SASEGT. The CDR3: CASSPARRIGYEQYF.

The chain recombines TRBV3-1 with TRBJ1-2. The CDR3 has 17 amino acids. Looked up from germline, CDR1 is LGHDT and CDR2 is YNNKEL (reference sequence). CDR3 sequence: CASSQDREVRVDYGYTF.

This chain links TRBV7-2 with TRBJ2-3; the TCRdb D gene call, TRBD2, has no DNA to confirm it. CDR3 size: 15 residues. Germline CDR1 and CDR2: SGHTA and FQGNSA. CDR3 loop: CASSRSGGWADTQYF.

This sequence joins TRBV6-1 and TRBJ2-5; TCRdb selects TRBD1, and the lack of DNA leaves this call unchecked. The CDR3 length is 14 residues. Germline V gives CDR1 MNHNS, CDR2 SASEGT. The chain's CDR3 is CASSPDSNQETQYF.

The chain employs TRBV18 and TRBJ2-7. From germline, CDR1 is KGHSH and CDR2 LQKENI. There are 13 residues in the CDR3. The CDR3: CASSPEATYEQYF.

V usage is TRBV7-9 and J usage is TRBJ2-5; there is no DNA to check the TCRdb D call of TRBD1. This CDR3 is 14 amino acids long. Germline V gene data show CDR1 as SEHNR and CDR2 as FQNEAQ (reference sequence). This chain's CDR3 is CASSSVGGLETQYF.

The chain combines TRBV6-1 with TRBJ2-1; the D gene TCRdb calls, TRBD1, cannot be checked with no DNA. CDR3 size: 14 residues. The germline gives CDR1 MNHNS, CDR2 SASEGT. The CDR3 loop reads CASSTAWTAGEQFF.

The chain carries TRBV27 and TRBJ2-1; there is no DNA to check the TCRdb D call of TRBD1. This CDR3 has 14 amino acids. Germline-derived CDR1 and CDR2 are MNHEY and SMNVEV (reference sequence). CDR3: CASSRGVSGNEQFF.

The rearrangement joins TRBV6-2 or TRBV6-3 to TRBJ2-2; TCRdb lists TRBD2, though no DNA is available to test this call. The CDR3 has 15 residues. Per germline, CDR1 MNHEY and CDR2 SVGEGT. CDR3: CASSWGPGFTGELFF.

V gene TRBV4-2 combines with J gene TRBJ2-3; TCRdb designates TRBD2, a call that cannot be tested without DNA. The germline V gene encodes CDR1 LGHNA and CDR2 YNFKEQ. The CDR3 consists of 16 residues. Here the CDR3 reads CASSPHTSGLTDTQYF.

J is TRBJ1-2 and V is TRBV20-1; TCRdb's assignment of TRBD1 cannot be checked, as there is no DNA. This CDR3 has 14 residues. From germline, CDR1 is DFQATT and CDR2 SNEGSKA (reference sequence). The CDR3 loop is CSASGGGRWYGYTF.

This chain uses TRBV29-1 with TRBJ1-1. CDR1 and CDR2 from the germline V gene are SQVTM and ANQGSEA. This CDR3 contains 12 residues. This CDR3 is CSGMDGNTEAFF. Full variable domain (missing parts from reference TRBV29-1 and TRBJ1-1): SAVISQKPSRDICQRGTSLTIQCQVDSQVTMMFWYRQQPGQSLTLIATANQGSEATYESGFVIDKFPISRPNLTFSTLTVSNMSPEDSSIYLCSGMDGNTEAFFGQGTRLTVV.

J is TRBJ2-1 and V is TRBV5-6; no DNA is available, so the TRBD2 call from TCRdb remains unchecked. The CDR3 is made up of 12 amino acids. CDR1 and CDR2 from the germline V gene are SGHDT and YYEEEE. The chain's CDR3 is CASSSSAGEQFF.

V and J are TRBV6-2 or TRBV6-3 and TRBJ1-5; TCRdb outputs TRBD1, but without DNA this stays unchecked. This CDR3 has 16 residues. Germline V lookup: CDR1 MNHEY, CDR2 SVGEGT. The CDR3 here is CASRRDGEGTGQPQHF.

The rearrangement joins TRBV27 to TRBJ2-1. The CDR3 is made up of 13 amino acids. CDR1 and CDR2 from the germline V gene are MNHEY and SMNVEV (reference sequence). CDR3 sequence reads: CASSFRGNNEQFF.

The chain uses TRBV19 and TRBJ2-2; TCRdb indicates TRBD2, and absent DNA this call remains unverified. This CDR3 has 17 residues. In germline, CDR1 is LNHDA, CDR2 SQIVND (reference sequence). The CDR3 here is CASSILAGKTYTGELFF. The variable domain in full, with the rest retrieved from reference TRBV19 and TRBJ2-2, is DGGITQSPKYLFRKEGQNVTLSCEQNLNHDAMYWYRQDPGQGLRLIYYSQIVNDFQKGDIAEGYSVSREKKESFPLTVTSAQKNPTAFYLCASSILAGKTYTGELFFGEGSRLTVL.

The chain links TRBV28 to TRBJ2-7; there is no DNA to check the TCRdb D call of TRBD1. The CDR3 runs to 14 residues. Per the germline V gene, CDR1 is MDHEN and CDR2 is SYDVKM. The CDR3 reads CASLRQGARYEQYF.

The chain links TRBV3-1 to TRBJ1-1; TCRdb returns TRBD1, unconfirmable since there is no DNA. Germline loops: CDR1 LGHDT, CDR2 YNNKEL (reference sequence). This CDR3 comprises 16 residues. The CDR3 region is CASSQGGTGRNTEAFF.

The chain is built from TRBV5-1 and TRBJ2-3; TCRdb's D gene call, TRBD1, goes unchecked for lack of DNA. The V gene's germline CDR1 is SGHRS and CDR2 YFSETQ. The CDR3 totals 13 residues. The CDR3 region is CATQTGNTDTQYF. The complete variable domain, with remaining parts taken from reference TRBV5-1 and TRBJ2-3, reads KAGVTQTPRYLIKTRGQQVTLSCSPISGHRSVSWYQQTPGQGLQFLFEYFSETQRNKGNFPGRFSGRQFSNSRSEMNVSTLELGDSALYLCATQTGNTDTQYFGPGTRLTVL.

The CDR3 loop reads CASSLGGTSYEQYF. V and J are TRBV9 and TRBJ2-7. CDR1 and CDR2 from the germline V gene are SGDLS and YYNGEE. The CDR3 has 14 residues.

The chain has TRBV7-2 and TRBJ2-7; checking the TCRdb D call of TRBD2 is not possible without DNA. The germline V gene encodes CDR1 SGHTA and CDR2 FQGNSA. CDR3 length: 13 residues. Here the CDR3 reads CASSLAGGPEQYF. Full variable domain (remainder filled in from reference TRBV7-2 and TRBJ2-7): GAGVSQSPSNKVTEKGKDVELRCDPISGHTALYWYRQSLGQGLEFLIYFQGNSAPDKSGLPSDRFSAERTGGSVSTLTIQRTQQEDSAVYLCASSLAGGPEQYFGPGTRLTVT.

V and J are TRBV27 and TRBJ2-7; the D call from TCRdb, TRBD2, cannot be confirmed without DNA. The CDR3 contains 14 residues. Germline V gene sequence: CDR1 MNHEY, CDR2 SMNVEV (reference sequence). CDR3 loop: CASAGLADFYEQYF.

The V gene is TRBV5-1, the J gene TRBJ1-1; TCRdb indicates TRBD1, and absent DNA this call remains unverified. The length of the CDR3 is 15 residues. CDR1 SGHRS and CDR2 YFSETQ come from the germline V gene. The CDR3 sequence: CASSTTGVENTEAFF.

The rearrangement links TRBV7-9 to TRBJ2-1; the TRBD2 assignment by TCRdb is unverifiable without DNA. The CDR3 extends over 16 amino acids. Germline V lookup: CDR1 SEHNR, CDR2 FQNEAQ (reference sequence). The CDR3 spells CVSSKQGLAGANEQFF.

The rearrangement joins TRBV20-1 to TRBJ2-7; TCRdb reports TRBD2, a call that lacks DNA to check it against. CDR1 is DFQATT, CDR2 SNEGSKA, per germline (reference sequence). This CDR3 has 14 amino acids. CDR3 loop: CSAPGLVRGYEQYF.

The rearrangement links TRBV4-2 to TRBJ2-1; as DNA is missing, the TRBD2 call by TCRdb cannot be tested. This CDR3 has 12 amino acids. The V gene's germline CDR1 is LGHNA and CDR2 YNFKEQ. CDR3 region: CASSQDGGTRVF.

This chain links TRBV20-1 with TRBJ1-1. The CDR3 sequence is 11 residues long. CDR1 is DFQATT, CDR2 SNEGSKA, per germline (reference sequence). The CDR3 spells CSGTRDTEAFF.